This TCR beta chain originates from a study of shared clonotypes between healthy human individuals. This CDR3 spans 16 amino acids. In germline, CDR1 is SGHRS, CDR2 YFSETQ. The ends lost 0 bases at V and 1 base at J; junction bases unmatched: 4. TCRdb's copy holds only in-frame clones and misses some; the assay was immunoSEQ multiplex PCR. The table has 330,000 or so clones, less than 85% seen once. This clonotype was sampled from a man aged 25 to 45 in good health. This sequence joins TRBV5-1 and TRBJ2-5, with 9 bases aligning to TRBD2. Sequenced sample: memory CD4+ T cells sorted from blood. Subset: CD45RA-negative fraction. CDR3 bases: TGCGCCAGCAGCTTGGCCGCTAGCGGGATCCAAGAGACCCAGTACTTC. It encodes CASSLAASGIQETQYF.